This section outlines one T cell receptor (beta chain) sequence together with its context. Its target is unknown. This PCR relied on a set of 60 Vbeta primers and 13 Jbeta primers. Profiled with immunoSEQ multiplex PCR; TCRdb holds only in-frame clones, not every one. The sample has about 51,000 clones. This sample is part of a study of cytomegalovirus exposure and HLA in healthy donors. Study observations and caveats: HLA alleles were associated with some 16,000 TCR beta sequences in a later analysis at 0.05 false discovery rate. TCR beta V- and J-gene trimming was later associated with a missense DCLRE1C variant. High sensitivity and specificity were reportedly achieved when the classifier diagnosed cytomegalovirus status.

Though nominally healthy at sampling, donors likely had unrecorded immune exposures. The CDR3 covers 13 residues. Per germline, CDR1 SGHRS and CDR2 YFSETQ. V shed 3 bases, J shed 8 bases, and the junction held 0 bases outside the gene matches. The TCR was taken from a female donor in good health and CMV-seronegative. Sequenced material: PBMCs. The chain employs TRBV5-1 and TRBJ1-6; TRBD1 agrees at 9 bases. The DNA of the CDR3 is TGCGCCAGCAGCTGGACAGGGGATTCACCCCTCCACTTT. Translated, it gives CASSWTGDSPLHF.